Below, one T cell receptor beta chain is given with its context. Antigen unknown. Definition of naive CD8+ T cells rested on a CD45RO-CCR7+CD27+CD95- profile. This entry comes from a study of CXCR3-negative and CXCR3-positive naive CD8 T cells. Whole-study findings and limits: Comparably high diversity was seen in both naive subsets, and much lower diversity in memory CD8+ cells. Against CXCR3-negative naive cells, CXCR3-positive naive cells showed more hydrophobic TRB CDR3s. CXCR3 expression partially decreased after cryopreservation; most assays used fresh PBMCs. Whereas memory cells differed, naive CXCR3-negative and CXCR3-positive cells shared similar TRBV-TRBJ usage.

CDR1 and CDR2 (germline): SGHAT, FQNNGV. The CDR3 has 13 amino acids. UMI-labeled 5' RACE TRB cDNA libraries were prepared from the cells. TCRdb re-called the 5' RACE reads and gives one entry per CDR3 protein, without DNA. This listing includes tens of thousands of distinct CDR3 sequences. This TCR was sampled from a human donor in good health. Some clones in this sample may be carry-over from other donors' samples. The chain is built from TRBV11-2 and TRBJ1-1; TCRdb designates TRBD1, a call that cannot be tested without DNA. Sequencing was carried out using naive CXCR3+ CD8+ T cells from blood. Subset denoted: CD45RO-CCR7+CD27+CD95- naive CD8+ T cells expressing CXCR3 (TNR3+). CDR3 region: CASRWAINTEAFF.